These 4 T cell receptor beta chains originate from one sample sequenced in a study of blood T cell repertoires in COVID-19. The assay was immunoSEQ multiplex PCR, and TCRdb's table has in-frame clones only and misses some. The sample lists about 200,000 clones, over 80% occurring once. Sequenced material: peripheral blood. Receptor source: a man in his forties or fifties with acute or convalescent COVID-19.

The rearrangement links TRBV27 to TRBJ1-2, with D possibly matching TRBD1 (5 bases). The CDR3 is made up of 14 amino acids. Per the germline V gene, CDR1 is MNHEY and CDR2 is SMNVEV (reference sequence). V was cut by 5 bases and J by 8 bases, with 18 bases left in between. The CDR3, as DNA: TGTGCCAGCAGTGAAAGATTCAGGGTAGGCGGCTACACCTTC. It codes for CASSERFRVGGYTF.

This clone was counted only a few times. The chain carries TRBV5-4 and TRBJ2-1, with 8 bases aligning to TRBD2. The CDR3 is 16 residues long. V lost 0 bases, J lost 2 bases, and 4 bases stayed unmatched. The V gene's germline CDR1 is SGHNT and CDR2 YYREEE (reference sequence). The CDR3 sequence: CASSLAGGRTYNEQFF. CDR3 coding DNA: TGTGCCAGCAGCTTGGCCGGCGGGAGGACCTACAATGAGCAGTTCTTC.

This chain links TRBV5-4 with TRBJ2-2; TRBD1 might be the D (5 bases). CDR3 length: 16 amino acids. With 1 base removed from V and 3 bases from J, the gap between germline ends came to 13 bases. Germline V lookup: CDR1 SGHNT, CDR2 YYREEE (reference sequence). The CDR3 spells CASSLFRTKDTGELFF. The CDR3 nucleotides are TGTGCCAGCAGCTTGTTTCGGACAAAGGACACCGGGGAGCTGTTTTTT.

V is TRBV10-3 and J is TRBJ2-7, with 11 bases that match TRBD2. The junction had 9 bases not matched to a gene; V was cut back by 4 bases and J by 10 bases. CDR1 is ENHRY and CDR2 is SYGVKD in the germline V gene. This CDR3 is 14 amino acids long. The DNA of the CDR3 is TGTGCCATCAGTGTGGGGACTAGCGGAACCAACCAGTACTTC. Translating it yields CAISVGTSGTNQYF.